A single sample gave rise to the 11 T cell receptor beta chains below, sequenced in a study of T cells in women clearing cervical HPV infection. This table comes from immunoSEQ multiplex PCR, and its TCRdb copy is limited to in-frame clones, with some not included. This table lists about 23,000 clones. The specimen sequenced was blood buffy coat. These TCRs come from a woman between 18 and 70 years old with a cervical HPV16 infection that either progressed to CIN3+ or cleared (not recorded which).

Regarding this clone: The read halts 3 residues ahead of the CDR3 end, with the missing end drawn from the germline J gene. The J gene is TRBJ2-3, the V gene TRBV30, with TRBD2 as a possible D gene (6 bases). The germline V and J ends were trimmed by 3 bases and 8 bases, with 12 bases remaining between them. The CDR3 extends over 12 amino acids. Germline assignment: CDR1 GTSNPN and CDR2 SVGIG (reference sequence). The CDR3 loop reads CAWSMEGRTQYF. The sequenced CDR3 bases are TGTGCCTGGAGCATGGAGGGGCGTACG.

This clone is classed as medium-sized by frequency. The CDR3 loop is CASSSPPGQDFSYEQYF. Partial CDR3 DNA: TGCGCCAGCAGCTCCCCGCCGGGACAGGATTTCTCATACGAG. The V and J genes are TRBV5-1 and TRBJ2-7, with TRBD1 identical over 8 bases. The sequenced fragment ends 3 residues before the CDR3 boundary, so the rest is inferred from the germline J gene. In germline, CDR1 is SGHRS, CDR2 YFSETQ. Unmatched junction bases numbered 15, after V lost 3 bases and J lost 4 bases. The CDR3 spans 17 residues.

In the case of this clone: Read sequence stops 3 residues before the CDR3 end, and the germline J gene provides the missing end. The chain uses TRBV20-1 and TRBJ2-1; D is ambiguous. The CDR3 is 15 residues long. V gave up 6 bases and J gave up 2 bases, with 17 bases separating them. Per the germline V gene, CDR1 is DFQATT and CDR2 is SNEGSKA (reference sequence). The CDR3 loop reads CSAYPRVGPYNEQFF. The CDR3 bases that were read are TGCAGTGCGTACCCTCGGGTTGGTCCCTACAATGAG.

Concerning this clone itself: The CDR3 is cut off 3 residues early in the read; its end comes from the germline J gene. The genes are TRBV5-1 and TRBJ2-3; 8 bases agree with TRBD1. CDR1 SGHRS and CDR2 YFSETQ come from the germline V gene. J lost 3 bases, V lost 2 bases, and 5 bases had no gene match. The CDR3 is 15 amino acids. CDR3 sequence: CASSFDRGRTDTQYF. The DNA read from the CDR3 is TGCGCCAGCAGCTTCGACAGGGGACGTACAGATACG.

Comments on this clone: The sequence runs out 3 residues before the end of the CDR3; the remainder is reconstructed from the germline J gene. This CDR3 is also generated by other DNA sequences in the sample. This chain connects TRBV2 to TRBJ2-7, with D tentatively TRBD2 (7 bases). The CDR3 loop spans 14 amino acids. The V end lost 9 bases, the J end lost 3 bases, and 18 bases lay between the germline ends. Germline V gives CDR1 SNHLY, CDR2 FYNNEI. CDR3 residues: CASQGTGGRYEQYF. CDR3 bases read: TGTGCCAGTCAGGGCACGGGGGGCCGCTACGAG.

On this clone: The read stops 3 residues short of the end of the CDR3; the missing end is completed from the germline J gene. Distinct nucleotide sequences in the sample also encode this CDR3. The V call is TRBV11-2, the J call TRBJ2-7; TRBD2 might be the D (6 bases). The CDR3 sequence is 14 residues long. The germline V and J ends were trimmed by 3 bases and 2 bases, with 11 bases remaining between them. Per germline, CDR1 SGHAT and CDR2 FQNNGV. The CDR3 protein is CASSLGGPPYEQYF. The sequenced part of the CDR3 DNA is TGTGCCAGCAGCTTGGGGGGACCGCCCTACGAG.

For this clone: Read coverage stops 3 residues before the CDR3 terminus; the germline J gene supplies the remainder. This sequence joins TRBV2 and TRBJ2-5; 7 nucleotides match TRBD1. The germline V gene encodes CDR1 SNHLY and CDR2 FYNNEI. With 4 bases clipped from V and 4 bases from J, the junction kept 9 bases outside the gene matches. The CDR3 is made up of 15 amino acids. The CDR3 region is CASSAGTVRGETQYF. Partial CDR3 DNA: TGTGCCAGCAGTGCAGGGACAGTTCGGGGAGAGACC.

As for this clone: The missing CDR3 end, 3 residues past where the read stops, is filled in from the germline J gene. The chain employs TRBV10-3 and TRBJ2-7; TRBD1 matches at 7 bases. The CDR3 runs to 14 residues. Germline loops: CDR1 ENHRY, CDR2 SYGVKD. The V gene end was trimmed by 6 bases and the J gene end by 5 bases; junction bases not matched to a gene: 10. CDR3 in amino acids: CAIRTGSGGDEQYF. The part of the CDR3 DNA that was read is TGTGCCATCAGGACAGGGTCTGGGGGAGACGAG.

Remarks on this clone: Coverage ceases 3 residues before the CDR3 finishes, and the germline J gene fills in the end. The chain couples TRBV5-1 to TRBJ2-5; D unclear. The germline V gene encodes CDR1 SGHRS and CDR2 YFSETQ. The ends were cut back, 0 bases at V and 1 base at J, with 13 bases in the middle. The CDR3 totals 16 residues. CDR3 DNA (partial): TGCGCCAGCAGCTTGGGGGTTGGGCAGTCCCAAGAGACC. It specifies CASSLGVGQSQET. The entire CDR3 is CASSLGVGQSQETQYF.

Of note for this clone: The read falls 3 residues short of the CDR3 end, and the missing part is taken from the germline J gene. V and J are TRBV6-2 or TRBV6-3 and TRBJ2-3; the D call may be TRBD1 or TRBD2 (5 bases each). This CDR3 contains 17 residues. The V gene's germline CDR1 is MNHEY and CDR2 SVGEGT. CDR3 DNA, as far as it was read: TGTGCCAGCAGAGGGGAGATCCCGTTCTATAGCAATCAGCCG. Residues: CASRGEIPFYSNQP. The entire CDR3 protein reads CASRGEIPFYSNQPQYF.

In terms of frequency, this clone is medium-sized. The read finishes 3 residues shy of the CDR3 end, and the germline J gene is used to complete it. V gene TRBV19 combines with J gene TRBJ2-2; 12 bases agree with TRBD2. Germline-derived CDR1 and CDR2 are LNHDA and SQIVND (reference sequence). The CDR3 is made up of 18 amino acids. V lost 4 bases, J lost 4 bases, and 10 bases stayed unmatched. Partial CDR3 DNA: TGTGCCAGTAGTACGAGACTAGCGGGAGAGGTTATCACCGGGGAG. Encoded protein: CASSTRLAGEVITGE. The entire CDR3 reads CASSTRLAGEVITGELFF.